These 18 T cell receptor beta chains originate from one sample sequenced in a study of T cell repertoires in cytomegalovirus infection. These receptors have no known antigen. TCRdb itself ran the reads through MiXCR, one entry per CDR3 protein. The sample has 450,000 to 600,000 distinct CDR3 sequences, 25% to 35% seen once; the top ten hold roughly a sixth. The source was cultured PBMCs, collected from culture after CMV antigen stimulation. The receptors were gathered from a human donor in good health (CMV status not recorded). Some clones in this sample may be carry-over from other donors' samples.

The chain is built from TRBV9 and TRBJ1-1; the D gene is possibly TRBD1 (5 bases). Trimming removed 3 bases from V and 1 base from J, with 13 bases in between. Germline CDR1 reads SGDLS; CDR2 reads YYNGEE. The CDR3 loop spans 15 amino acids. CDR3 DNA sequence: TGTGCCAGCAGCGCGGGGACGTTGGGGAACACTGAAGCTTTCTTT. Its translation: CASSAGTLGNTEAFF.

In its sample, this clonotype was seen once. The chain is built from TRBV6-8 and TRBJ1-5; 10 bases fit TRBD1. The germline V gene encodes CDR1 MNHGY and CDR2 SAAAGT. Germline trimming cut 4 bases from V and 5 bases from J; bases unmatched to any gene: 5. The CDR3 contains 15 residues. The DNA for the CDR3 is TGTGCCAGCAGTTGGGACAGGGGATTTGATCAGCCCCAGCATTTT. This gives the protein CASSWDRGFDQPQHF.

This rearrangement joins TRBV19 to TRBJ1-5, with 7 bases identical to TRBD1. Germline CDR1 reads LNHDA; CDR2 reads SQIVND (reference sequence). This CDR3 spans 13 amino acids. V lost 5 bases and J lost 5; bases outside the gene matches: 3. The CDR3 DNA sequence: TGTGCCAGTAGTGACAGGGTGGATCAGCCCCAGCATTTT. It is translated as CASSDRVDQPQHF.

The rearrangement links TRBV20-1 to TRBJ2-1; 9 positions agree with TRBD2. In germline, CDR1 is DFQATT, CDR2 SNEGSKA (reference sequence). The CDR3 has 16 amino acids. Germline trimming cut 0 bases from V and 3 bases from J; bases unmatched to any gene: 6. DNA for the CDR3: TGCAGTGCTAGAGACCCAGCGGGAGGCGACTACAATGAGCAGTTCTTC. Its translation: CSARDPAGGDYNEQFF.

This clonotype was found once. The chain couples TRBV27 to TRBJ1-4; perhaps TRBD1 as D (6 bases). The germline V and J ends were trimmed by 3 bases and 7 bases, with 21 bases remaining between them. The CDR3 covers 17 residues. The germline CDR1 and CDR2 sequences are MNHEY and SMNVEV (reference sequence). The CDR3 nucleotides are TGTGCCAGCAGTTTTTCTGGAGAGGGGGTTTGGAGTGAAAAACTGTTTTTT. Translating gives CASSFSGEGVWSEKLFF.

This clonotype was picked up a small number of times. The chain links TRBV28 to TRBJ1-4, with D possibly being TRBD1 (5 bases). Between the trimmed V and J ends, which lost 5 bases and 6 bases, there was a span of 7 bases. The CDR3 extends over 12 amino acids. Germline CDR1 and CDR2: MDHEN and SYDVKM. The CDR3 DNA follows: TGTGCCAGCAGTGGGACGCATGAAAAACTGTTTTTT. It is translated as CASSGTHEKLFF.

The chain uses TRBV28 and TRBJ2-5; a weak D match, TRBD1 (5 bases). The V gene's germline CDR1 is MDHEN and CDR2 SYDVKM. The CDR3 contains 15 residues. V lost 8 bases, J lost 2 bases, and 18 bases lay in between. DNA for the CDR3: TGTGCCAGCCTCACCCGGGCAGGGCCACAAGAGACCCAGTACTTC. Amino acid sequence: CASLTRAGPQETQYF.

This clonotype has ten or more counts. The chain recombines TRBV28 with TRBJ2-1; the D is unclear. Deletions cut 5 bases from V and 9 bases from J, with 14 bases between. The CDR3 consists of 13 residues. Germline values: CDR1 MDHEN, CDR2 SYDVKM. The DNA of the CDR3 is TGTGCCAGCAGTGACTCCGTTCCTGGTGAGCAGTTCTTC. Its translation is CASSDSVPGEQFF.

The CDR3 sequence is CASSYRTTGELFF. The CDR3 coding sequence is TGTGCCAGCAGTTACCGGACCACCGGGGAGCTGTTTTTT. This chain links TRBV6-2 or TRBV6-3 with TRBJ2-2; no definite D call. Germline lookup yields CDR1 MNHEY and CDR2 SVGEGT. The CDR3 covers 13 residues. V lost 2 bases and J lost 4, with 5 bases in between.

The genes are TRBV28 and TRBJ2-3, with TRBD2 identical over 8 bases. The germline V gene has CDR1 MDHEN and CDR2 SYDVKM. This CDR3 comprises 20 residues. V was clipped by 0 bases and J by 0 bases; unmatched bases: 14. This CDR3 is CASSLWAGGPTIDSTDTQYF. CDR3 bases: TGTGCCAGCAGTTTATGGGCGGGAGGTCCGACCATAGATAGCACAGATACGCAGTATTTT.

This clonotype was detected only a few times. The chain uses TRBV7-8 and TRBJ2-7; no clear D. CDR1 is SGHVS and CDR2 is FQNEAQ in the germline V gene. This CDR3 has 13 amino acids. V was pared by 2 bases and J by 3 bases, with 8 bases between. Written as DNA, the CDR3 is TGTGCCAGCAGCTTAACTGGGAACTACGAGCAGTACGTC. It is translated as CASSLTGNYEQYV.

This clonotype was seen only once. This chain uses TRBV3-1 with TRBJ2-7; 11 nucleotides agree with TRBD2. CDR1 LGHDT and CDR2 YNNKEL come from the germline V gene (reference sequence). The V gene end was trimmed by 4 bases and the J gene end by 2 bases; junction bases not matched to a gene: 4. This CDR3 contains 15 residues. The CDR3 nucleotides read TGTGCCAGCAGCCTAGCGGGAGGGCCCGCCTACGAGCAGTACGTC. It encodes CASSLAGGPAYEQYV.

This clonotype was detected only a few times. The V gene is TRBV4-2, the J gene TRBJ1-4, with D possibly being TRBD1 (5 bases). V lost 1 base and J 0 bases, leaving 18 bases between the germline ends. The length of the CDR3 is 19 residues. In germline, CDR1 is LGHNA, CDR2 YNFKEQ. This chain's CDR3 is CASSQVTPGGKATNEKLFF. In DNA form, the CDR3 reads TGTGCCAGCAGCCAAGTCACGCCCGGGGGGAAAGCAACTAATGAAAAACTGTTTTTT.

The CDR3 DNA sequence: TGTGCCAGCAGTTTGGTCTGGGACAGTATCTATGGCTACACCTTC. It specifies CASSLVWDSIYGYTF. This chain joins TRBV12-3 or TRBV12-4 and TRBJ1-2; 7 bases line up with TRBD1. The CDR3 is 15 amino acids. V dropped 3 bases and J dropped 4; count of bases not matched to a gene: 8.

The chain uses TRBV19 and TRBJ2-1; TRBD2 matches 8 bases. There are 14 residues in the CDR3. The V gene's germline CDR1 is LNHDA and CDR2 SQIVND (reference sequence). The J segment lost 7 bases and the V segment lost 6 bases, leaving 8 bases of the junction unmatched. The CDR3 loop reads CASRALAADNEQFF. In DNA form, the CDR3 reads TGTGCCAGTAGGGCACTAGCGGCGGATAATGAGCAGTTCTTC.

This clonotype has just a few counts. The chain uses TRBV7-9 and TRBJ2-5; D not resolved. The CDR3 runs 14 residues. The V and J ends lost 3 bases and 1 base respectively, with 9 bases between them. Germline V lookup: CDR1 SEHNR, CDR2 FQNEAQ (reference sequence). The CDR3 reads CASSFGRSQETQYF. CDR3 nucleotides: TGTGCCAGCAGCTTTGGGCGGAGCCAAGAGACCCAGTACTTC.

This chain joins TRBV30 and TRBJ1-2; D possibly corresponds to TRBD1 (5 bases). This CDR3 region has 13 residues. V lost 4 bases to trimming and J lost 6 bases, with 15 bases between them. The germline V gene encodes CDR1 GTSNPN and CDR2 SVGIG (reference sequence). CDR3 nucleotides: TGTGCCTGGAAAGAACCAGGGCGGAATGGCTACACCTTC. This translates into CAWKEPGRNGYTF.

The gene calls are TRBV29-1 and TRBJ2-5, with D possibly TRBD1 on 6 matching bases. Trimming pared 4 bases from V and 4 bases from J, leaving 13 bases between. Germline loops: CDR1 SQVTM, CDR2 ANQGSEA. The CDR3 spans 13 residues. CDR3 coding DNA: TGCAGCGTTGCAGGGGTGGTAGCAGAGACCCAGTACTTC. The encoded protein is CSVAGVVAETQYF.